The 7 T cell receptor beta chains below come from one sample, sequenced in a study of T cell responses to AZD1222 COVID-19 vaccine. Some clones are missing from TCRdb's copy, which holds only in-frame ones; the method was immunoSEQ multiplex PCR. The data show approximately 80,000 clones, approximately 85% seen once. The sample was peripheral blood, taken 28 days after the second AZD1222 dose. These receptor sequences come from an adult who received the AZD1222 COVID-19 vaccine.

In nucleotides, the CDR3 is TGTGCCAGCACGCCAACGGGAACGCCTAATGAAAAACTGTTTTTT. Translating gives CASTPTGTPNEKLFF. The chain is built from TRBV6-5 and TRBJ1-4; unclear D gene. V dropped 7 bases and J dropped 3 bases, with 15 bases sitting between them. In germline, CDR1 is MNHEY, CDR2 SVGAGI. This CDR3 has 15 amino acids.

The CDR3 region is CASSRGQGAGNQPQHF. Written as DNA, the CDR3 is TGTGCCAGCAGTCGGGGACAGGGGGCGGGAAATCAGCCCCAGCATTTT. The chain combines TRBV28 with TRBJ1-5, with TRBD1 identical over 12 bases. J lost 4 bases, V lost 5 bases, and 6 bases had no gene match. Per germline, CDR1 MDHEN and CDR2 SYDVKM. The CDR3 loop spans 16 amino acids.

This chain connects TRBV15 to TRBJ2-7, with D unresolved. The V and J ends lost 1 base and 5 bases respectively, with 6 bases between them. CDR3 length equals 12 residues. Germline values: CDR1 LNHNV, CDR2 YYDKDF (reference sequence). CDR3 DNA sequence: TGTGCCACCAGCAGAGGGGTTAACGAGCAGTACTTC. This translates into CATSRGVNEQYF.

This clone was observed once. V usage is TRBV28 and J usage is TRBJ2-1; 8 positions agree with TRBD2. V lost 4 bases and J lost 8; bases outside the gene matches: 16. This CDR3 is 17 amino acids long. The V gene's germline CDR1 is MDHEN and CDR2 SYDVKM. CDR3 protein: CASSSPSVASGYDEQFF. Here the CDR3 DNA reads TGTGCCAGCAGTTCCCCCTCGGTGGCTAGCGGGTACGATGAGCAGTTCTTC.

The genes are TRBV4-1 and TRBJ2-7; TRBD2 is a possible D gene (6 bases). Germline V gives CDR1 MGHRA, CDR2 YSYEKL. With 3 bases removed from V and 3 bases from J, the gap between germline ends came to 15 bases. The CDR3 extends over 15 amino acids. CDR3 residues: CASSHTDGSNYEQYF. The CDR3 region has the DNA TGCGCCAGCAGCCACACGGACGGGAGTAACTACGAGCAGTACTTC.

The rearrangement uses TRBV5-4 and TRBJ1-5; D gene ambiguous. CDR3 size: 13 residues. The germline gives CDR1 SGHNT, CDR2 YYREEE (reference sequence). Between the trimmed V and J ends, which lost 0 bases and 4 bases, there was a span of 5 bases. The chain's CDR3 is CASSLDSNQPQHF. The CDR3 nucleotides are TGTGCCAGCAGCTTGGACAGTAATCAGCCCCAGCATTTT.

CDR3 nucleotides: TGTGCCAGCAGTTCCCTCGGGGTGAACACTGAAGCTTTCTTT. Residues: CASSSLGVNTEAFF. This rearrangement joins TRBV6-5 to TRBJ1-1; unclear D gene. V lost 4 bases, J lost 0 bases, and 9 bases lay in between. In germline, CDR1 is MNHEY, CDR2 SVGAGI. The CDR3 is made up of 14 amino acids.